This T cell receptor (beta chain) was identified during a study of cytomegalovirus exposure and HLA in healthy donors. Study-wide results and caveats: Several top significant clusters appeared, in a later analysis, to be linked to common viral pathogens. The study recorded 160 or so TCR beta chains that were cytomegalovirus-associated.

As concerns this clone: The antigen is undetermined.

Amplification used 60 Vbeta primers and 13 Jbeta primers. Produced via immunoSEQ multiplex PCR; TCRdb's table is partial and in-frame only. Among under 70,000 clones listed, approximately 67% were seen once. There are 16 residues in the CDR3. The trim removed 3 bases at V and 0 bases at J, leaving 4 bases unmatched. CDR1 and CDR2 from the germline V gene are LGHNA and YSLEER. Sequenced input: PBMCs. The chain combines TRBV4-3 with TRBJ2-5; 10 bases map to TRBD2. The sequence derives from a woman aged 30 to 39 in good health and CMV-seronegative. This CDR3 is CASSHGLAGDQETQYF. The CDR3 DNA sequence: TGCGCCAGCAGCCACGGGCTAGCGGGGGACCAAGAGACCCAGTACTTC.